This T cell receptor beta chain derives from a study of cytomegalovirus exposure and HLA in healthy donors. Overall study context: Genotyping showed 81% of over 350 donors falling in the Caucasian-associated ancestry cluster.

The PCR had 60 Vbeta and 13 Jbeta primers. Assay: immunoSEQ multiplex PCR; the TCRdb copy retains only in-frame clones and omits some. In all, the sample yields 150,000 to 200,000 clones. Remarks on this clone: Its antigen is undetermined.

Germline lookup yields CDR1 KGHSH and CDR2 LQKENI. This CDR3 contains 17 residues. J lost 2 bases, V lost 4 bases, and 13 bases had no gene match. Study-level points and caveats: It was reportedly the case that the classifier diagnosed cytomegalovirus status with high specificity and sensitivity.

The rearrangement uses TRBV18 and TRBJ2-7; 8 nucleotides align to TRBD1. Material for sequencing was PBMCs. The clonotype comes from a man aged 25-45 years in good health and CMV-seronegative. In DNA, the CDR3 is TGTGCCAGCTCACTCTATACCGGGACAGGACTTACCTACGAGCAGTACTTC. As protein: CASSLYTGTGLTYEQYF.